A selection of T cell receptor beta chains follows, all from one sample in a study of yellow fever vaccine responses in identical twins. One entry per CDR3 protein, called by TCRdb with MiXCR from the RT-PCR reads. The repertoire has about 11,000 distinct CDR3 sequences, around 77% of them found once; the top ten carry 7% to 8%. The specimen was T cells from blood (PBMCs), unsorted or a sorted subset (not recorded which), collected before or after yellow fever vaccination (not recorded which). These TCRs come from a woman between 18 and 29 years old who received the yellow fever vaccine. Each CDR3 is given with its conserved first and last residue. Each record gives: D gene, J gene, CDR3 length, V gene, clone size, CDR3 DNA, CDR3 protein. The D gene is left open where the match is weak. Size tells how often a clone was seen (once, few, many) or the class of an expanded clone, and some rows leave it out.

D gene: .
J gene: TRBJ1-1
CDR3 length: 10
V gene: TRBV29-1
clone size: .
CDR3 DNA: TGCAGCGTTGCGAACACTGAAGCTTTCTTT
CDR3 protein: CSVANTEAFF

D gene: TRBD2
J gene: TRBJ2-3
CDR3 length: 16
V gene: TRBV7-8
clone size: .
CDR3 DNA: TGTGCCAGCAGCTTAGCGCTGGGGCGGGGGACAGATACGCAGTATTTT
CDR3 protein: CASSLALGRGTDTQYF

D gene: .
J gene: TRBJ1-2
CDR3 length: 14
V gene: TRBV12-3/TRBV12-4
clone size: .
CDR3 DNA: TGTGCCAGCAGTTTCTCGATCTCTAACTATGGCTACACCTTC
CDR3 protein: CASSFSISNYGYTF

D gene: .
J gene: TRBJ2-5
CDR3 length: 13
V gene: TRBV28
clone size: .
CDR3 DNA: TGTGCCAGCAGTTTAGGGCAGGGTGGGACCCAGTACTTC
CDR3 protein: CASSLGQGGTQYF

D gene: .
J gene: TRBJ2-3
CDR3 length: 13
V gene: TRBV2
clone size: few
CDR3 DNA: TGTGCCATCCGCGCGGACATAACAGATACGCAGTATTTT
CDR3 protein: CAIRADITDTQYF

D gene: TRBD1
J gene: TRBJ2-4
CDR3 length: 16
V gene: TRBV15
clone size: once
CDR3 DNA: TGTGCCACCAGCGAACGGACAGGGGGCCCCAAAAACATTCAGTACTTC
CDR3 protein: CATSERTGGPKNIQYF

D gene: .
J gene: TRBJ2-5
CDR3 length: 15
V gene: TRBV28
clone size: .
CDR3 DNA: TGTGCCAGCAGGCCAGGACAGTTTGAGGAAGAGACCCAGTACTTC
CDR3 protein: CASRPGQFEEETQYF

D gene: .
J gene: TRBJ2-7
CDR3 length: 11
V gene: TRBV29-1
clone size: .
CDR3 DNA: TGCAGCGTTGTCAGCTCCTACGAGCAGTACTTC
CDR3 protein: CSVVSSYEQYF

D gene: TRBD2
J gene: TRBJ2-1
CDR3 length: 16
V gene: TRBV5-1
clone size: .
CDR3 DNA: TGCGCCAGCAGCTTGGGGGGACTAGCAGTATACAATGAGCAGTTCTTC
CDR3 protein: CASSLGGLAVYNEQFF

D gene: .
J gene: TRBJ2-1
CDR3 length: 15
V gene: TRBV10-1
clone size: .
CDR3 DNA: TGCGCCAGCAATGACCCCCAGCTGGGTTACAATGAGCAGTTCTTC
CDR3 protein: CASNDPQLGYNEQFF

D gene: TRBD1
J gene: TRBJ2-2
CDR3 length: 15
V gene: TRBV13
clone size: .
CDR3 DNA: TGTGCCAGCATGATCGACAGGGCTAGCACCGGGGAGCTGTTTTTT
CDR3 protein: CASMIDRASTGELFF

D gene: .
J gene: TRBJ2-3
CDR3 length: 15
V gene: TRBV11-2
clone size: .
CDR3 DNA: TGTGCCAGCAGCCCGGGGGCAGGATACACAGATACGCAGTATTTT
CDR3 protein: CASSPGAGYTDTQYF

D gene: .
J gene: TRBJ1-1
CDR3 length: 15
V gene: TRBV6-1
clone size: .
CDR3 DNA: TGTGCCAGCAGTGAAGGTCGCAGCCTGAACACTGAAGCTTTCTTT
CDR3 protein: CASSEGRSLNTEAFF

D gene: .
J gene: TRBJ1-2
CDR3 length: 15
V gene: TRBV6-5
clone size: .
CDR3 DNA: TGTGCCAGCAGTTACTCATCGGGGGCCGACTATGGCTACACCTTC
CDR3 protein: CASSYSSGADYGYTF

D gene: .
J gene: TRBJ2-6
CDR3 length: 15
V gene: TRBV10-1
clone size: .
CDR3 DNA: TGCGCCAGCAGTCAGAGTTTGTCTGGGGCCAACGTCCTGACTTTC
CDR3 protein: CASSQSLSGANVLTF

D gene: TRBD2
J gene: TRBJ2-1
CDR3 length: 14
V gene: TRBV7-6
clone size: .
CDR3 DNA: TGTGCCAGCAGCCTAAGCGGGGGGGCGGCTGAGCAGTTCTTC
CDR3 protein: CASSLSGGAAEQFF

D gene: .
J gene: TRBJ1-3
CDR3 length: 16
V gene: TRBV23-1
clone size: .
CDR3 DNA: TGCGCCAGCAGTCAATCTCTGGGGAACTCTGGAAACACCATATATTTT
CDR3 protein: CASSQSLGNSGNTIYF